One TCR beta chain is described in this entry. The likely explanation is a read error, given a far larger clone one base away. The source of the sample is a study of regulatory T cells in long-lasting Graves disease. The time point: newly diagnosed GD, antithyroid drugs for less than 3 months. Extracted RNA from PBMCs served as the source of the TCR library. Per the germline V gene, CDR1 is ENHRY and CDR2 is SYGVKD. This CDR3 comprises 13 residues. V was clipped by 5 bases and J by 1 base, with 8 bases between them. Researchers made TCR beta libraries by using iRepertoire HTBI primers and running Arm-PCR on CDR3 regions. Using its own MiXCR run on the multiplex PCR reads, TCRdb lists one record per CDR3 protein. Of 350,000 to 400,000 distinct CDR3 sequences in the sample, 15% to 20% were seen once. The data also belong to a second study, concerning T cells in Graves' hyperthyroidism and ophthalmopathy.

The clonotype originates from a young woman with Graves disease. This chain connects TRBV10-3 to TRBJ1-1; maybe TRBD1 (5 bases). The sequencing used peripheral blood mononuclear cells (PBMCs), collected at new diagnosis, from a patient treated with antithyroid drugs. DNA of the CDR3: TGTGCCATCAGTTACAGGAGGAACACTGAAGCTTTCTTT. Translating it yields CAISYRRNTEAFF.